This T cell receptor beta chain was documented in a study of T cells in localized non-small cell lung cancer (TCRdb year 2020). Regarding the research as a whole: T cell repertoires of 236 early-stage NSCLC patients were analyzed, with tumors being compared against uninvolved tumor-adjacent lungs. NSCLC patients had a mean age of approximately 66 years, and 120 to 150 were male and some 98 female. The cohort comprised roughly 240 treatment-naïve NSCLC patients with resected, localized lung tumors.

What the authors observed across the whole study: Higher blood T cell density associated with longer overall survival, while higher adjacent-lung clonality associated with shorter survival. Because multi-region sequencing of the tumors was not done, intratumor heterogeneity could not be ruled out. A median of 57 of the top 100 tumor clones were detected in paired uninvolved adjacent lung, and about 29 of these tumor clones were also found among the top 100 clones of the paired uninvolved adjacent lung. Uninvolved tumor-adjacent lung showed the highest T cell clonality, higher than tumor, which suggests more focused antigenic responses in the uninvolved tumor-adjacent lung. Because the study design was exploratory, TCR variables were selected using unadjusted p-values without false-discovery rate correction.

Remarks on this clone: Its antigen remains undetermined. No base quality information exists; no much larger clone differs at one position.

The immunoSEQ Assay was used to sequence TCR beta CDR3 regions from DNA. In the authors' own workflow: T cell density was computed as TCR beta template counts normalized to usable DNA estimated by amplifying housekeeping genes. Using the preseqR package, richness was estimated by extrapolating to 120,000 templates for tissue samples and 400,000 templates for PBMC samples. Clonality was calculated as one minus Pielou's evenness. Differential abundance testing on productive amino-acid clonotypes, with a minimum total count of 5 and an alpha of 0.1, was used to identify tissue-enriched TCRs. The Jaccard Index and the Morisita Overlap Index were used to measure repertoire overlap between compartments. TCR beta CDR3s were clustered by GLIPH together with public tetramer-defined viral CDR3s, and at least three viral sequences plus V-gene enrichment were required for viral motifs. The table comes from immuneACCESS by way of TCRdb, which keeps in-frame sequences with V and J called. Part of the clones is missing from these tables; in studies checked, under half for an unresolved V gene and the rest for unknown reasons. That table furnishes V, J and clone size, whereas the DNA furnished D and trimming. This sample has 3,200 or so clones in its table, and 45% to 50% of those were observed once. In total, the top ten clones hold around 4.6% of the sample.

The sequences come from lymph node tissue, collected before any cancer treatment. The TCR comes from a woman aged 18-49 years with stage I lung adenocarcinoma.

The DNA reads TGTGCCAGCAGCCCGGGAGGGGGTGGGGCGTTCAATGAGCAGTTCTTC. This is translated as CASSPGGGGAFNEQFF. The sequence is built from TRBV11-3 and TRBJ2-1, with TRBD2 matching 8 junction bases. Measured from the cysteine to the phenylalanine, the CDR3 is 16 residues long. Solely the CDR3 DNA is kept, with 48 bases framed from the first base. For CDR1 and CDR2, the germline V gene lists SGHNT and YENEEA. Clipping removes 5 bases from V and 6 bases from J, with 12 as the unmatched junction base count.